This TCR beta chain was captured in a study of blood T cell repertoires in COVID-19. For the study at large: Sites in the United States, Italy and Spain provided acute and convalescent COVID-19 samples. Nucleic acid was either cDNA or gDNA, and it came from T cells, B-cell-depleted T cells, or PBMCs.

Seattle's cohort entered during active infection and was followed longitudinally. The CDR3 loop spans 17 amino acids. V lost 3 bases and J lost 2; bases outside the gene matches: 12. Germline V CDR1 and CDR2: SGHTA, FQGNSA. As originally analysed: Amplification with reference gene primers provided the estimates of nucleated cell counts. The protocol was immunoSEQ multiplex PCR, while the TCRdb copy is restricted to in-frame clones and leaves out a portion. D and trimming come from the DNA, and the V and J calls and clone size come from that table. The sample contains 150,000 to 200,000 clones, 85% to 95% of which appear only once.

The rearrangement joins TRBV7-2 to TRBJ1-1, with 7 bases identical to TRBD1. The specimen sequenced was peripheral blood. The TCR was taken from a woman in her sixties or seventies with COVID-19, enrolled during active disease. The CDR3 DNA sequence: TGTGCCAGCAGCTTGACGGCCCGGGGACAGCCTAACACTGAAGCTTTCTTT. It translates to CASSLTARGQPNTEAFF.